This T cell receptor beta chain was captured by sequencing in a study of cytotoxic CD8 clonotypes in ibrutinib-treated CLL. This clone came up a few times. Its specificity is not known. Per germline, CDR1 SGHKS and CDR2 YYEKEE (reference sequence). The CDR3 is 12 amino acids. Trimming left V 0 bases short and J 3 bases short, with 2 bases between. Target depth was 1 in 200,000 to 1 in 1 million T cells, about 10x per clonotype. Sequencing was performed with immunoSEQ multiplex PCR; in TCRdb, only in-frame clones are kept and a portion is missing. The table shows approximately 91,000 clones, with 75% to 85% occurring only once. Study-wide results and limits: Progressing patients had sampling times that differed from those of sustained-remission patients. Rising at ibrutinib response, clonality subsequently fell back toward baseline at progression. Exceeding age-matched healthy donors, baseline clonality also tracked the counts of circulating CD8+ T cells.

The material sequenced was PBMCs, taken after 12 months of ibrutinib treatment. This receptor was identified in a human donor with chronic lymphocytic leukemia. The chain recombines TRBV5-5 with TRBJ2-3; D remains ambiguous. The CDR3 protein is CASSLDTDTQYF. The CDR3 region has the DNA TGTGCCAGCAGCTTGGATACAGATACGCAGTATTTT.